Following are 21 T cell receptor beta chains from one sample sequenced in a study of cytomegalovirus exposure and HLA in healthy donors. Primers included in the PCR were 60 Vbeta and 13 Jbeta primers. Sequencing was performed with immunoSEQ multiplex PCR; in TCRdb, only in-frame clones are kept and a portion is missing. This repertoire shows about 130,000 clones, roughly four fifths found once; its top ten account for less than 6.5%. Sequenced sample: PBMCs. The receptors originated from a woman in her thirties or forties in good health and CMV-seropositive.

The chain employs TRBV20-1 and TRBJ1-4; D not certain. The CDR3 spans 10 residues. Germline CDR1 reads DFQATT; CDR2 reads SNEGSKA (reference sequence). The ends were cut back, 6 bases at V and 8 bases at J, with 7 bases in the middle. CDR3 protein: CSAHHEKLFF. The CDR3 bases are TGCAGTGCACACCACGAAAAACTGTTTTTT.

This chain links TRBV6-4 with TRBJ2-1, with 8 bases identical to TRBD1. The ends lost 6 bases at V and 9 bases at J; junction bases unmatched: 4. Germline V lookup: CDR1 MRHNA, CDR2 SNTAGT. The CDR3 is 12 residues long. DNA for the CDR3: TGTGCCAGCAGCCGGACAGGGTCTGAGCAGTTCTTC. This codes for CASSRTGSEQFF.

DNA for the CDR3: TGTGCCAGCAGCCCGCGGGGGTGGGACACCGGGGAGCTGTTTTTT. It yields the protein CASSPRGWDTGELFF. J is TRBJ2-2 and V is TRBV9, with 7 bases lining up with TRBD2. V lost 4 bases, J lost 3 bases, and 6 bases stayed unmatched. The CDR3 spans 15 residues. Germline CDR1 and CDR2: SGDLS and YYNGEE.

With regard to this clone: A junction boundary mismatches the germline segment, possibly from a read error. The J gene is TRBJ2-5, the V gene TRBV7-3, with D possibly being TRBD1 (6 bases). The CDR3 runs 10 residues. Looked up from germline, CDR1 is SGHTA and CDR2 is FQGTGA. The CDR3 nucleotides are TGTGCCAGCAGCAAGGGGGTAGTCGACTTC. Its translation is CASSKGVVDF. The full variable domain, with the rest looked up from reference TRBV7-3 and TRBJ2-5, is GAGVSQTPSNKVTEKGKYVELRCDPISGHTALYWYRQSLGQGPEFLIYFQGTGAADDSGLPNDRFFAVRPEGSVSTLKIQRTERGDSAVYLCASSKGVVDFGPGTRLLVL.

V is TRBV7-9 and J is TRBJ1-5, with unresolved D. Trimming pared 4 bases from V and 6 bases from J, leaving 7 bases between. The CDR3 contains 12 residues. In germline, CDR1 is SEHNR, CDR2 FQNEAQ (reference sequence). The CDR3 sequence is CASSWEGQPQHF. The CDR3, as DNA: TGTGCCAGCAGCTGGGAGGGTCAGCCCCAGCATTTT. Looking up the rest from reference TRBV7-9 and TRBJ1-5 gives the full variable domain: DTGVSQNPRHKITKRGQNVTFRCDPISEHNRLYWYRQTLGQGPEFLTYFQNEAQLEKSRLLSDRFSAERPKGSFSTLEIQRTEQGDSAMYLCASSWEGQPQHFGDGTRLSIL.

The chain has TRBV5-1 and TRBJ2-7; 7 bases agree with TRBD1. The germline gives CDR1 SGHRS, CDR2 YFSETQ. V trimming: 1 base; J trimming: 2 bases; junction bases outside the gene matches: 3. The CDR3 is 14 amino acids. The CDR3 protein is CASSLTGETYEQYF. The CDR3 DNA follows: TGCGCCAGCAGCTTGACAGGGGAAACCTACGAGCAGTACTTC.

The chain couples TRBV28 to TRBJ2-5, with D unclear. The CDR3 totals 13 residues. The V gene's germline CDR1 is MDHEN and CDR2 SYDVKM. V lost 5 bases, J lost 1 base, and 8 bases lay in between. CDR3 in amino acids: CASSIFLQETQYF. CDR3 nucleotide sequence: TGTGCCAGCAGTATCTTTCTCCAAGAGACCCAGTACTTC.

The chain combines TRBV5-6 with TRBJ1-1; D is perhaps TRBD1 (5 bases). The CDR3 has 13 amino acids. V was shortened by 4 bases and J by 10 bases, with 17 bases between the two germline ends. CDR1 is SGHDT and CDR2 is YYEEEE in the germline V gene. In DNA form, the CDR3 reads TGTGCCAGCAGCGCTCAGGGCCGGTGGGTAGCTTTCTTT. Protein product: CASSAQGRWVAFF.

The V gene is TRBV7-9, the J gene TRBJ1-2; weak D call: TRBD1 (5 bases). Trimming stripped 7 bases from V and 2 bases from J, with 17 bases between. Germline-derived CDR1 and CDR2 are SEHNR and FQNEAQ (reference sequence). The CDR3 is made up of 15 amino acids. CDR3 nucleotide sequence: TGTGCCAGCACCCCAGGGAGCAGCGGGAACTATGGCTACACCTTC. Amino acids: CASTPGSSGNYGYTF.

J is TRBJ2-7 and V is TRBV19; 9 bases are a match to TRBD1. V dropped 3 bases and J dropped 6; count of bases not matched to a gene: 6. This CDR3 spans 14 amino acids. Per germline, CDR1 LNHDA and CDR2 SQIVND (reference sequence). The CDR3 protein is CASSIKLQGAEQYF. DNA for the CDR3: TGTGCCAGTAGTATTAAACTACAGGGGGCCGAGCAGTACTTC.

The CDR3 sequence: CASTSPYNEQFF. CDR3 in DNA: TGTGCCAGCACCAGTCCCTACAATGAGCAGTTCTTC. V gene TRBV7-8 combines with J gene TRBJ2-1; unclear D gene. This CDR3 comprises 12 residues. Germline-derived CDR1 and CDR2 are SGHVS and FQNEAQ. V lost 7 bases and J 2 bases, leaving 6 bases between the germline ends.

This chain uses TRBV7-9 with TRBJ1-5; D is undetermined. V shed 2 bases and J shed 4 bases, with 6 bases lying between them. The germline gives CDR1 SEHNR, CDR2 FQNEAQ (reference sequence). This CDR3 spans 13 amino acids. The CDR3 sequence is CASSLSVNQPQHF. CDR3 DNA: TGTGCCAGCAGCTTAAGCGTGAATCAGCCCCAGCATTTT.

This chain links TRBV7-8 with TRBJ1-2; 11 bases match TRBD1. CDR3 length: 16 residues. CDR1 is SGHVS and CDR2 is FQNEAQ in the germline V gene. V trimming: 1 base; J trimming: 4 bases; junction bases outside the gene matches: 5. DNA of the CDR3: TGTGCCAGCAGCTTAGTCAGGACAGGGGGCTTCTATGGCTACACCTTC. This translates into CASSLVRTGGFYGYTF.

This chain uses TRBV4-3 with TRBJ1-4, with a weak D call TRBD1 (6 bases). The CDR3 runs 15 residues. Germline CDR1 LGHNA, CDR2 YSLEER. V lost 0 bases to trimming and J lost 6 bases, with 11 bases between them. The CDR3 nucleotides are TGCGCCAGCAGCCAAGAGAGGGGGGGGGATGAAAAACTGTTTTTT. It is translated as CASSQERGGDEKLFF.

The gene calls are TRBV27 and TRBJ2-7, with a tentative D call TRBD1 (5 bases). Trimming shortened V by 2 bases and J by 0 bases, and 20 bases separated the two germline ends. This CDR3 comprises 18 residues. Germline V gives CDR1 MNHEY, CDR2 SMNVEV (reference sequence). The CDR3 loop reads CASSLRQPLTESSYEQYF. In nucleotides, the CDR3 is TGTGCCAGCAGTTTAAGGCAGCCGCTGACAGAGAGCTCCTACGAGCAGTACTTC.

The chain links TRBV19 to TRBJ1-1; D is possibly TRBD1 (5 bases). Germline-derived CDR1 and CDR2 are LNHDA and SQIVND (reference sequence). With 4 bases removed from V and 0 bases from J, the gap between germline ends came to 15 bases. The CDR3 is made up of 16 amino acids. DNA of the CDR3: TGTGCCAGTAGTACAACAGGAGATCGGATGAACACTGAAGCTTTCTTT. This translates into CASSTTGDRMNTEAFF. Full variable domain (missing parts from reference TRBV19 and TRBJ1-1): DGGITQSPKYLFRKEGQNVTLSCEQNLNHDAMYWYRQDPGQGLRLIYYSQIVNDFQKGDIAEGYSVSREKKESFPLTVTSAQKNPTAFYLCASSTTGDRMNTEAFFGQGTRLTVV.

The genes are TRBV18 and TRBJ2-7, with a weak D call TRBD2 (5 bases). V was clipped by 6 bases and J by 3 bases, with 15 bases between them. The germline V gene encodes CDR1 KGHSH and CDR2 LQKENI. The CDR3 runs to 14 residues. CDR3 loop: CASSRTSSVYEQYF. In DNA form, the CDR3 reads TGTGCCAGCTCCCGTACTAGTTCGGTCTACGAGCAGTACTTC.

The chain couples TRBV30 to TRBJ2-7, with 7 bases matching TRBD1. J gave up 5 bases and V 4 bases, and 2 bases lay outside the gene matches. Germline V CDR1 and CDR2: GTSNPN, SVGIG (reference sequence). The CDR3 spans 11 residues. CDR3 sequence reads: CAWTTGDEQYF. CDR3 DNA: TGTGCCTGGACAACAGGGGACGAGCAGTACTTC.

This sequence joins TRBV6-5 and TRBJ1-2; no firm D call. Germline loops: CDR1 MNHEY, CDR2 SVGAGI. The CDR3 consists of 13 residues. V dropped 2 bases and J dropped 6 bases, with 10 bases sitting between them. Here the CDR3 DNA reads TGTGCCAGCAGTTACGGAAAGGCGGATGGCTACACCTTC. This sequence encodes CASSYGKADGYTF.

The V call is TRBV4-1, the J call TRBJ2-1; tentative D call: TRBD2 (7 bases). Trimming left V 3 bases short and J 4 bases short, with 19 bases between. CDR3 size: 17 residues. Germline lookup yields CDR1 MGHRA and CDR2 YSYEKL. The CDR3 protein is CASSHSPGGRGYNEQFF. The CDR3 coding sequence is TGCGCCAGCAGCCATTCCCCGGGGGGCCGGGGGTACAATGAGCAGTTCTTC.

This rearrangement joins TRBV7-2 to TRBJ2-3; D unclear. This CDR3 is 15 amino acids long. CDR1 is SGHTA and CDR2 is FQGNSA in the germline V gene. The V and J ends lost 1 base and 0 bases respectively, with 8 bases between them. CDR3 sequence: CASSLGQHSTDTQYF. The CDR3 nucleotides read TGTGCCAGCAGCTTAGGACAACACAGCACAGATACGCAGTATTTT.